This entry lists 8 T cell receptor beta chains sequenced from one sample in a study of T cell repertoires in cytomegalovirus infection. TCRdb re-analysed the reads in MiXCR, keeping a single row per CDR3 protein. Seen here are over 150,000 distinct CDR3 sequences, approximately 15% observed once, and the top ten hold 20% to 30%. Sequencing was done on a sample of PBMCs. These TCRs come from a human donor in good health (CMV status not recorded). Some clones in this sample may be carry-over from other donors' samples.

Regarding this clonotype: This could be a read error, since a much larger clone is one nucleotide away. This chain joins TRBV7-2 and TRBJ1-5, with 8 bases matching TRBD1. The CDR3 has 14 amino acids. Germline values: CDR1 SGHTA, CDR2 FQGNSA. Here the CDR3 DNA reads TGTGCCAGCAGCAACAGACAGGGGAATCAGCCCCAGAATTTT. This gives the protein CASSNRQGNQPQNF.

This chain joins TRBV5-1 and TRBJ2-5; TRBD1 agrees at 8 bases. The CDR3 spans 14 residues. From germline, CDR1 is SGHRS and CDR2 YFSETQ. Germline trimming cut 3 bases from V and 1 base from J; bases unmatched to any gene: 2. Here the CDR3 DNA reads TGCGCCAGCAGCTGGGGACAGGCCCAAGAGACCCAGTACTTC. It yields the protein CASSWGQAQETQYF.

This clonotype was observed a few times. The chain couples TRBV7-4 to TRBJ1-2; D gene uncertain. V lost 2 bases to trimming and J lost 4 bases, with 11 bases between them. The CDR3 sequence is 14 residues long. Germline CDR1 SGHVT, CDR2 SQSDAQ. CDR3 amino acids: CASSLLELFYGYTF. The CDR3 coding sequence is TGTGCCAGCAGCTTACTCGAACTATTCTATGGCTACACCTTC.

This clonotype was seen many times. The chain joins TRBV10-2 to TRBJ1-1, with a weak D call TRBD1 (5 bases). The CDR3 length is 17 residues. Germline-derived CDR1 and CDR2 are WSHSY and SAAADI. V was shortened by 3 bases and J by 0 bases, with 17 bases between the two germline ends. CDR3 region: CASSDLGRDYMNTEAFF. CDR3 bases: TGCGCCAGCAGTGATCTTGGCAGGGATTATATGAACACTGAAGCTTTCTTT.

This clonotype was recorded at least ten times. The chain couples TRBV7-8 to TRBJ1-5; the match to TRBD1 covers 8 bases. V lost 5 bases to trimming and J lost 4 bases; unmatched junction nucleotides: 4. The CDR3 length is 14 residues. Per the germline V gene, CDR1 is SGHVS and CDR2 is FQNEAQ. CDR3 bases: TGTGCCAGCAGCCTTCGACAGGGGAATCAGCCCCAGCATTTT. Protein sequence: CASSLRQGNQPQHF. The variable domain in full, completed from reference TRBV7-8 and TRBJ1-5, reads GAGVSQSPRYKVAKRGQDVALRCDPISGHVSLFWYQQALGQGPEFLTYFQNEAQLDKSGLPSDRFFAERPEGSVSTLKIQRTQQEDSAVYLCASSLRQGNQPQHFGDGTRLSIL.

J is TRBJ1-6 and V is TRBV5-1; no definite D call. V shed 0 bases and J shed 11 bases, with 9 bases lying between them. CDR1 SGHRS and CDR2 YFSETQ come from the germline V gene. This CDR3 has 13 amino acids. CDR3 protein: CASSLAGKPPLHF. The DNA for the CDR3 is TGCGCCAGCAGCTTGGCGGGGAAGCCACCCCTCCACTTT. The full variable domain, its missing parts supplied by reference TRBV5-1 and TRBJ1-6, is KAGVTQTPRYLIKTRGQQVTLSCSPISGHRSVSWYQQTPGQGLQFLFEYFSETQRNKGNFPGRFSGRQFSNSRSEMNVSTLELGDSALYLCASSLAGKPPLHFGNGTRLTVT.

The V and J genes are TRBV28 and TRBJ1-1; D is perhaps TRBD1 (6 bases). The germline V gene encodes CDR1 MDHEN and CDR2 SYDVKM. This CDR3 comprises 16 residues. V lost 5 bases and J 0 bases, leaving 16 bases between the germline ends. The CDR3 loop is CASSPRTDPMNTEAFF. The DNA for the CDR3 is TGTGCCAGCAGTCCCAGGACAGACCCTATGAACACTGAAGCTTTCTTT.

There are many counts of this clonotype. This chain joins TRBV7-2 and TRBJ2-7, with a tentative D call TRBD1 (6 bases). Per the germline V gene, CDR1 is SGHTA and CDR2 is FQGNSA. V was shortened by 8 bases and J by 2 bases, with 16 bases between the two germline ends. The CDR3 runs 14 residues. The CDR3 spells CASSGPGVTYEQYF. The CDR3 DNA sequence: TGTGCCAGCTCCGGGCCAGGGGTGACCTACGAGCAGTACTTC.